Listed below are T cell receptor beta chains from one sample, sequenced in a study of naive and memory T cell subsets. From the UMI-ligation and nested PCR reads, TCRdb called clonotypes with MiXCR, one entry per CDR3 protein. The sample consists of more than 95,000 distinct CDR3 sequences, roughly 15% of them appearing once. Sequenced: naive CD8+ T cells from blood. The receptors originated from a human donor in good health. The CDR3 runs from the conserved cysteine through the conserved F or W. A D gene is named only where the DNA matches it firmly. The size of a clone is reported for some rows only, either as once, few or many, or as a class for expanded clones.

D gene	V gene	clone size	J gene	CDR3 protein	CDR3 DNA
NA	TRBV6-1	many	TRBJ1-5	CASSEVVTPQPQHF	TGTGCCAGCAGTGAAGTAGTGACTCCTCAGCCCCAGCATTTT
NA	TRBV20-1	few	TRBJ2-3	CSAQSQGLELPTDTQYF	TGCAGTGCCCAAAGCCAGGGGCTCGAACTTCCCACAGATACGCAGTATTTT
NA	TRBV30	NA	TRBJ2-1	CAWSGKLAQFF	TGTGCCTGGAGTGGTAAGCTAGCGCAGTTCTTC
NA	TRBV27	NA	TRBJ2-7	CASSPEGDSSYEQYF	TGTGCCAGCAGTCCGGAGGGGGACAGCTCCTACGAGCAGTACTTC
NA	TRBV4-2	many	TRBJ1-3	CASSQDLGGAGNTIYF	TGTGCCAGCAGCCAAGATCTGGGGGGGGCTGGAAACACCATATATTTT
NA	TRBV29-1	NA	TRBJ1-2	CSVGDTYGYTF	TGCAGCGTTGGGGACACCTATGGCTACACCTTC
NA	TRBV9	NA	TRBJ2-1	CASSVEASSYNEQFF	TGTGCCAGCAGCGTAGAAGCGTCCTCCTACAATGAGCAGTTCTTC
NA	TRBV5-6	NA	TRBJ1-1	CASSPTAGLAFF	TGTGCCAGCAGCCCTACAGCAGGGTTAGCTTTCTTT
NA	TRBV30	few	TRBJ1-5	CAWDSGRSNQPQHF	TGTGCCTGGGACTCCGGACGTAGCAATCAGCCCCAGCATTTT
TRBD2	TRBV6-2/TRBV6-3	few	TRBJ2-1	CASSRLAGYNEQFF	TGTGCCAGCAGCCGACTAGCGGGGTACAATGAGCAGTTCTTC
TRBD2	TRBV5-5	NA	TRBJ2-1	CASSFNSGAYNEQFF	TGTGCCAGCAGCTTCAATAGCGGGGCCTACAATGAGCAGTTCTTC
NA	TRBV7-2	many	TRBJ1-2	CASSLEHLGAGVSSYGYTF	TGTGCCAGCAGCTTAGAGCATCTGGGTGCAGGGGTTTCGTCTTATGGCTACACCTTC
NA	TRBV7-6	NA	TRBJ1-1	CASSTRISPAMNTEAFF	TGTGCCAGCAGCACTCGAATCAGCCCAGCCATGAACACTGAAGCTTTCTTT
NA	TRBV20-1	NA	TRBJ1-2	CSASGTGSNYGYTF	TGCAGTGCTAGTGGTACAGGTTCTAACTATGGCTACACCTTC
NA	TRBV9	NA	TRBJ2-7	CASSEAHPAYEQYF	TGTGCCAGCAGCGAGGCTCACCCCGCCTACGAGCAGTACTTC
NA	TRBV20-1	NA	TRBJ2-7	CSAETLASVSYEQYF	TGCAGTGCCGAAACTCTAGCATCGGTCTCCTACGAGCAGTACTTC
TRBD1	TRBV12-3/TRBV12-4	many	TRBJ2-2	CASNLDRATGELFF	TGTGCCAGCAACCTGGACAGGGCGACCGGGGAGCTGTTTTTT
TRBD1	TRBV12-5	NA	TRBJ1-5	CASAPGQDDYSNQPQHF	TGTGCTAGTGCTCCGGGACAGGACGACTATAGCAATCAGCCCCAGCATTTT
NA	TRBV13	NA	TRBJ1-2	CASSPTGRSYGYTF	TGTGCCAGCAGCCCAACTGGGCGTAGCTATGGCTACACCTTC
NA	TRBV6-2/TRBV6-3	few	TRBJ2-1	CASSSEGGAIGISNEQFF	TGTGCCAGCAGTTCCGAAGGGGGGGCAATCGGGATTAGCAATGAGCAGTTCTTC
NA	TRBV10-3	few	TRBJ1-1	CAISDEGEGQGETEAFF	TGTGCCATCAGTGACGAAGGGGAGGGGCAGGGAGAAACTGAAGCTTTCTTT
NA	TRBV5-6	NA	TRBJ2-2	CASSLGSEYTGELFF	TGTGCCAGCAGCCTCGGGAGCGAATACACCGGGGAGCTGTTTTTT
TRBD1	TRBV7-2	NA	TRBJ1-2	CASSLPQDREGYGYTF	TGTGCCAGCAGCTTGCCTCAAGACAGGGAAGGCTATGGCTACACCTTC
NA	TRBV7-9	NA	TRBJ2-1	CASSLYSGNNEQFF	TGTGCCAGCAGCTTATACTCAGGGAACAATGAGCAGTTCTTC
NA	TRBV7-9	NA	TRBJ2-7	CASSLVFPGEQYF	TGTGCCAGCAGCTTAGTTTTCCCCGGGGAGCAGTACTTC
NA	TRBV4-2	many	TRBJ2-1	CASSQDVSWGDSSYNEQFF	TGTGCCAGCAGCCAAGATGTAAGTTGGGGGGATAGCTCCTACAATGAGCAGTTCTTC
NA	TRBV4-3	NA	TRBJ1-1	CASSQEAETEAFF	TGCGCCAGCAGCCAAGAGGCAGAGACTGAAGCTTTCTTT
NA	TRBV29-1	NA	TRBJ2-5	CSTHSSRGGETQYF	TGCAGCACGCACTCCTCCAGGGGTGGTGAGACCCAGTACTTC
NA	TRBV29-1	many	TRBJ2-7	CSVVVGNEQYF	TGCAGCGTTGTGGTTGGGAACGAGCAGTACTTC
NA	TRBV7-9	many	TRBJ2-6	CASSSVPSPGANVLTF	TGTGCCAGCAGCTCAGTTCCTTCACCTGGGGCCAACGTCCTGACTTTC
TRBD1	TRBV7-9	few	TRBJ1-1	CASRPGQIVVTEAFF	TGTGCCAGCAGACCGGGACAGATAGTGGTCACTGAAGCTTTCTTT
TRBD1	TRBV4-3	NA	TRBJ1-6	CASSQDRQGSSPLHF	TGCGCCAGCAGCCAAGATCGACAGGGAAGTTCACCCCTCCACTTT
NA	TRBV19	NA	TRBJ2-1	CASSILSGNNEQFF	TGTGCCAGTAGTATTCTCTCTGGCAACAATGAGCAGTTCTTC
TRBD2	TRBV12-3/TRBV12-4	NA	TRBJ2-5	CASNPSGPQETQYF	TGTGCCAGCAACCCTAGCGGGCCCCAAGAGACCCAGTACTTC
NA	TRBV5-6	NA	TRBJ1-1	CASSLTEEGEAFF	TGTGCCAGCAGCTTGACGGAGGAGGGTGAAGCTTTCTTT
NA	TRBV10-1	few	TRBJ2-4	CASRAQQGPFHKNIQYF	TGCGCCAGCAGAGCGCAACAAGGACCTTTCCACAAAAACATTCAGTACTTC
TRBD1	TRBV12-3/TRBV12-4	few	TRBJ1-6	CASSLAVGTALSPLHF	TGTGCCAGCAGTTTAGCGGTGGGGACAGCCCTTTCACCCCTCCACTTT
NA	TRBV23-1	few	TRBJ2-6	CARPSTRDSGANVLTF	TGCGCCAGGCCCTCAACCAGGGACTCTGGGGCCAACGTCCTGACTTTC
TRBD2	TRBV11-2	few	TRBJ2-1	CASSSRASGVHNEQFF	TGTGCCAGCAGCTCCCGTGCTAGCGGGGTGCACAATGAGCAGTTCTTC
NA	TRBV4-3	NA	TRBJ1-1	CASSPTGFTEAFF	TGCGCCAGCAGCCCAACAGGGTTTACTGAAGCTTTCTTT
NA	TRBV28	NA	TRBJ1-5	CASSTVNSNQPQHF	TGTGCCAGCAGCACAGTAAATAGCAATCAGCCCCAGCATTTT
NA	TRBV6-5	few	TRBJ2-2	CASSYLGPANTGELFF	TGTGCCAGCAGTTACCTAGGACCTGCGAACACCGGGGAGCTGTTTTTT
NA	TRBV29-1	few	TRBJ2-5	CSVEENRTQYF	TGCAGCGTTGAGGAGAATAGGACCCAGTACTTC
TRBD2	TRBV4-3	NA	TRBJ2-7	CASSPLAGGYEQYF	TGCGCCAGCAGCCCTCTAGCGGGGGGCTACGAGCAGTACTTC
TRBD1	TRBV7-9	NA	TRBJ2-7	CASSVPGQPYEQYF	TGTGCCAGCAGCGTCCCGGGACAGCCTTACGAGCAGTACTTC
TRBD1	TRBV4-3	many	TRBJ1-6	CASSQKGTEVRNSPLHF	TGCGCCAGCAGCCAGAAGGGGACAGAAGTTCGTAATTCACCCCTCCACTTT
TRBD1	TRBV29-1	NA	TRBJ1-1	CSVEDRLNTEAFF	TGCAGCGTCGAGGACAGGCTGAACACTGAAGCTTTCTTT
TRBD1	TRBV27	many	TRBJ1-1	CASSLWTGDEAFF	TGTGCCAGCAGTTTGTGGACAGGTGATGAAGCTTTCTTT
NA	TRBV5-6	NA	TRBJ2-3	CASSSPQADTQYF	TGTGCCAGCAGCTCCCCCCAGGCAGATACGCAGTATTTT
NA	TRBV7-9	NA	TRBJ2-1	CASSPVESEQFF	TGTGCCAGCAGCCCTGTCGAGAGTGAGCAGTTCTTC
NA	TRBV20-1	NA	TRBJ2-3	CSARPEAASTDTQYF	TGCAGTGCCCGGCCCGAAGCCGCTAGCACAGATACGCAGTATTTT
TRBD1	TRBV15	NA	TRBJ1-1	CATSTRDRQYTEAFF	TGTGCCACCAGCACCCGGGACAGGCAGTATACTGAAGCTTTCTTT
NA	TRBV29-1	NA	TRBJ2-7	CSVESQGYEQYF	TGCAGCGTCGAATCCCAGGGGTACGAGCAGTACTTC
TRBD1	TRBV9	few	TRBJ2-7	CASSVGTGTVEQYF	TGTGCCAGCAGCGTAGGGACAGGGACGGTCGAGCAGTACTTC
TRBD2	TRBV4-3	NA	TRBJ2-7	CASSQEKAGVWYEQYF	TGCGCCAGCAGCCAAGAGAAAGCGGGAGTTTGGTACGAGCAGTACTTC
NA	TRBV28	few	TRBJ1-4	CASSFLDRDEKLFF	TGTGCCAGCAGTTTTCTAGATCGGGATGAAAAACTGTTTTTT
TRBD2	TRBV25-1	few	TRBJ2-1	CASTRLAGGLYNEQFF	TGTGCCAGCACCAGACTAGCGGGGGGGCTTTACAATGAGCAGTTCTTC